These 17 T cell receptor beta chains came from one sample sequenced in a study of shared clonotypes between healthy human individuals. TCRdb keeps only in-frame clones here, not all; method: immunoSEQ multiplex PCR. The repertoire includes 2.5 million or so clones, around nine tenths of them detected once, and around 0.14% sits in the top ten. Sequencing was carried out using naive CD4+ T cells sorted from blood. Noted subset: CD45RA+ positively selected. These receptor sequences come from a man aged 18 to 29 in good health.

CDR3 loop: CASTHGGAAFF. In DNA form, the CDR3 reads TGTGCCAGCACCCACGGGGGGGCCGCTTTCTTT. The gene calls are TRBV28 and TRBJ1-1, with a tentative D call TRBD1 (6 bases). The CDR3 is 11 amino acids. In germline, CDR1 is MDHEN, CDR2 SYDVKM. V was cut by 7 bases and J by 11 bases, with 14 bases left in between.

This clone has more than one count but fewer than ten. This rearrangement joins TRBV2 to TRBJ1-2; D might be TRBD1 (6 bases). Germline V lookup: CDR1 SNHLY, CDR2 FYNNEI. The CDR3 spans 12 residues. Between the trimmed V and J ends, which lost 6 bases and 4 bases, there was a span of 9 bases. The CDR3 loop reads CASRMTGYGYTF. The DNA of the CDR3 is TGTGCCAGCAGGATGACAGGCTATGGCTACACCTTC.

The V call is TRBV6-5, the J call TRBJ2-3; TRBD1 matches at 7 bases. CDR1 is MNHEY and CDR2 is SVGAGI in the germline V gene. After removal of 6 bases from V and 2 bases from J, the junction contained 2 bases not matched to a gene. This CDR3 region has 13 residues. The CDR3 nucleotides are TGTGCCAGCAGACAGGGGAACACAGATACGCAGTATTTT. As protein: CASRQGNTDTQYF.

The V and J genes are TRBV14 and TRBJ1-1; 7 nucleotides match TRBD1. This CDR3 spans 11 amino acids. Germline V lookup: CDR1 SGHDN, CDR2 FVKESK. Losses at the gene ends were 0 bases for V and 11 bases for J; bases not matched to a gene: 0. In DNA, the CDR3 is TGTGCCAGCAGCCAAGACAGGGGGGCTTTCTTT. Amino acid sequence: CASSQDRGAFF.

The J gene is TRBJ2-3, the V gene TRBV5-1; TRBD1 might be the D (6 bases). The CDR3 is 15 residues long. Trimming stripped 4 bases from V and 3 bases from J, with 15 bases between. Germline values: CDR1 SGHRS, CDR2 YFSETQ. This CDR3 reads CASSAGTSRTDTQYF. The CDR3 DNA reads as TGCGCCAGCAGCGCCGGGACATCGAGGACAGATACGCAGTATTTT. The whole variable domain, remainder taken from reference TRBV5-1 and TRBJ2-3, is KAGVTQTPRYLIKTRGQQVTLSCSPISGHRSVSWYQQTPGQGLQFLFEYFSETQRNKGNFPGRFSGRQFSNSRSEMNVSTLELGDSALYLCASSAGTSRTDTQYFGPGTRLTVL.

This clone was seen only once. The chain uses TRBV30 and TRBJ2-7, with TRBD2 as a possible D gene (6 bases). CDR1 is GTSNPN and CDR2 is SVGIG in the germline V gene (reference sequence). Trimming removed 8 bases from V and 3 bases from J, with 14 bases in between. The CDR3 is made up of 12 amino acids. The CDR3 region is CAGGGGIYEQYF. The CDR3 bases are TGTGCCGGGGGAGGAGGGATCTACGAGCAGTACTTC.

The chain has TRBV28 and TRBJ2-3, with TRBD2 matching 8 bases. CDR1 MDHEN and CDR2 SYDVKM come from the germline V gene. CDR3 length: 13 amino acids. The J segment lost 9 bases and the V segment lost 4 bases, leaving 6 bases of the junction unmatched. Here the CDR3 reads CASSSGGGATQYF. In DNA form, the CDR3 reads TGTGCCAGCAGTTCCGGGGGGGGAGCCACGCAGTATTTT.

A single count supports this clone. The chain joins TRBV27 to TRBJ2-2, with D possibly being TRBD1 (5 bases). CDR1 and CDR2 from the germline V gene are MNHEY and SMNVEV (reference sequence). Trimming removed 3 bases at V and 3 bases at J, with 8 bases between. This CDR3 has 14 residues. DNA of the CDR3: TGTGCCAGCAGTTTGGGGCCGTACACCGGGGAGCTGTTTTTT. This translates into CASSLGPYTGELFF.

The chain recombines TRBV6-1 with TRBJ2-5; TRBD2 is a possible D gene (5 bases). Per germline, CDR1 MNHNS and CDR2 SASEGT. The CDR3 totals 11 residues. Trimming pared 8 bases from V and 9 bases from J, leaving 13 bases between. CDR3 residues: CASEGQRPQYF. The CDR3 DNA is TGTGCCAGCGAGGGCCAGCGCCCCCAGTACTTC.

The chain has TRBV10-2 and TRBJ2-3; tentative D call: TRBD2 (7 bases). Per germline, CDR1 WSHSY and CDR2 SAAADI. The germline V and J ends were trimmed by 8 bases and 2 bases, with 23 bases remaining between them. The CDR3 contains 17 residues. The DNA for the CDR3 is TGCGCCAGCTCCGAGGGGGGCAGACTAGCCAACACAGATACGCAGTATTTT. Residues: CASSEGGRLANTDTQYF.

The rearrangement joins TRBV9 to TRBJ1-6; 10 bases agree with TRBD1. V lost 6 bases and J lost 5; bases outside the gene matches: 8. Germline CDR1 and CDR2: SGDLS and YYNGEE. The CDR3 runs 16 residues. Here the CDR3 DNA reads TGTGCCAGCACCCAGACAGGGGGCTACGATAATTCACCCCTCCACTTT. Encoded protein: CASTQTGGYDNSPLHF.

J is TRBJ1-6 and V is TRBV9; no firm D call. The CDR3 is made up of 13 amino acids. Looked up from germline, CDR1 is SGDLS and CDR2 is YYNGEE. V lost 1 base, J lost 15 bases, and 14 bases lay in between. DNA for the CDR3: TGTGCCAGCAGCGTAATCCCCGATAAGGACCTCCACTTT. It translates to CASSVIPDKDLHF.

In DNA form, the CDR3 reads TGTGCCAGCAGCCCCCCTTTGGCCTACTACGAGCAGTACTTC. This gives the protein CASSPPLAYYEQYF. This rearrangement joins TRBV7-2 to TRBJ2-7, with D unclear. The V gene's germline CDR1 is SGHTA and CDR2 FQGNSA. The CDR3 is made up of 14 amino acids. V was pared by 5 bases and J by 3 bases, with 14 bases between.

V usage is TRBV14 and J usage is TRBJ2-3; possible D gene TRBD2, 6 bases. Germline CDR1 is SGHDN and CDR2 is FVKESK. The CDR3 is 15 amino acids. The V end lost 6 bases, the J end lost 2 bases, and 15 bases lay between the germline ends. Here the CDR3 reads CASSWRGRVTDTQYF. The DNA of the CDR3 is TGTGCCAGCAGTTGGCGGGGTCGGGTCACAGATACGCAGTATTTT.

The chain links TRBV27 to TRBJ1-5; the D gene is possibly TRBD1 (5 bases). Between the trimmed V and J ends, which lost 3 bases and 4 bases, there was a span of 10 bases. CDR3 length equals 14 residues. Germline CDR1 is MNHEY and CDR2 is SMNVEV (reference sequence). The CDR3 region is CASSFAGENQPQHF. The CDR3 nucleotides are TGTGCCAGCAGTTTTGCGGGGGAGAATCAGCCCCAGCATTTT.

The chain joins TRBV5-1 to TRBJ2-3; D might be TRBD2 (7 bases). The V end was cut by 9 bases, the J end by 6 bases, with 20 bases between. Germline CDR1 reads SGHRS; CDR2 reads YFSETQ. The CDR3 is 14 residues long. The CDR3 DNA sequence: TGCGCCACCACGGACGGGGGGCGGTCGGATACGCAGTATTTT. Translating it yields CATTDGGRSDTQYF.

V and J are TRBV5-6 and TRBJ2-3; TRBD2 agrees at 7 bases. V lost 0 bases and J lost 4; bases outside the gene matches: 2. Per germline, CDR1 SGHDT and CDR2 YYEEEE. The CDR3 has 14 residues. The CDR3 loop is CASSLVGRADTQYF. CDR3 sequence (DNA): TGTGCCAGCAGCTTGGTTGGGAGGGCAGATACGCAGTATTTT.